A single sample is the source of the 31 T cell receptor beta chains below, sequenced in a study of Ad26.COV2.S vaccination and SARS-CoV-2 variants. Some clones are missing from TCRdb's copy, which holds only in-frame ones; the method was immunoSEQ multiplex PCR. In the table there are hundreds of thousands of clones, 80% to 95% of which are singletons. Treatment: around 19 received Ad26.COV2.S at low or high dose, single or two shots; about five received placebo; per-sample allocation not given. On day 63 after the first injection, vaccine and placebo recipients gave samples. This specimen was peripheral blood, taken in a trial of Ad26.COV2.S vaccine versus placebo. These TCRs come from a person aged 18-60 years who received the Ad26.COV2.S COVID-19 vaccine or a placebo.

The chain couples TRBV10-3 to TRBJ2-2; 11 bases match TRBD2. Germline trimming cut 0 bases from V and 4 bases from J; bases unmatched to any gene: 7. This CDR3 spans 18 amino acids. From germline, CDR1 is ENHRY and CDR2 SYGVKD. This CDR3 is CAISESTSGNQGTGELFF. CDR3 coding DNA: TGTGCCATCAGTGAGTCGACTAGCGGGAATCAGGGCACCGGGGAGCTGTTTTTT.

A single count supports this clone. The J gene is TRBJ2-5, the V gene TRBV5-6, with a possible D match to TRBD1 (5 bases). This CDR3 is built from 11 residues. V was pared by 5 bases and J by 5 bases, with 7 bases between. Germline assignment: CDR1 SGHDT and CDR2 YYEEEE. As DNA, the CDR3 is TGTGCCAGCAGTCACAGGGAGACCCAGTACTTC. It codes for CASSHRETQYF.

This chain links TRBV7-9 with TRBJ2-1; D is ambiguous. V was clipped by 2 bases and J by 7 bases, with 21 bases between them. CDR1 and CDR2 (germline): SEHNR, FQNEAQ (reference sequence). The length of the CDR3 is 17 residues. The CDR3 nucleotides read TGTGCCAGCAGCTTATCTGTAGCAGAGCTACCTTGGAATGAGCAGTTCTTC. Amino acids: CASSLSVAELPWNEQFF.

The chain carries TRBV15 and TRBJ1-2; no firm D call. Deletions cut 6 bases from V and 4 bases from J, with 18 bases between. The CDR3 consists of 15 residues. Germline CDR1 is LNHNV and CDR2 is YYDKDF (reference sequence). The CDR3 spells CATRAPGLHTYGYTF. CDR3 nucleotides: TGTGCCACCAGGGCCCCCGGTCTCCATACCTATGGCTACACCTTC.

The CDR3 protein is CASSLQGPTQYF. CDR3 coding DNA: TGTGCCAGCAGTTTACAGGGCCCGACCCAGTACTTC. The V call is TRBV28, the J call TRBJ2-5; D possibly corresponds to TRBD1 (5 bases). There are 12 residues in the CDR3. From germline, CDR1 is MDHEN and CDR2 SYDVKM. V lost 2 bases to trimming and J lost 7 bases, with 8 bases between them.

This chain links TRBV4-3 with TRBJ1-4; the match to TRBD1 covers 11 bases. Germline V gene data show CDR1 as LGHNA and CDR2 as YSLEER. The CDR3 runs 15 residues. With V trimmed by 1 base and J by 7 bases, 2 bases remained unmatched. CDR3 sequence: CASSQVGTGGEKLFF. The DNA for the CDR3 is TGCGCCAGCAGCCAAGTAGGGACAGGGGGTGAAAAACTGTTTTTT.

The chain recombines TRBV28 with TRBJ1-6; no clear D. The V and J ends lost 6 bases and 10 bases respectively, with 4 bases between them. The CDR3 has 10 residues. CDR1 is MDHEN and CDR2 is SYDVKM in the germline V gene. CDR3 loop: CASRESPLHF. The CDR3 coding sequence is TGTGCCAGCAGGGAATCACCCCTCCACTTT.

V gene TRBV3-1 (or the pseudogene TRBV3-2) combines with J gene TRBJ2-4, with D hard to call. This CDR3 is built from 16 residues. Germline CDR1 is LGHDT and CDR2 is YNNKEL (reference sequence). Trimming shortened V by 0 bases and J by 0 bases, and 9 bases separated the two germline ends. The CDR3 loop reads CASSQDPIPAKNIQYF. CDR3 coding DNA: TGTGCCAGCAGCCAAGATCCGATCCCAGCCAAAAACATTCAGTACTTC.

The gene calls are TRBV19 and TRBJ2-5, with a weak D call TRBD1 (6 bases). Germline assignment: CDR1 LNHDA and CDR2 SQIVND (reference sequence). The CDR3 covers 14 residues. Trimming removed 4 bases from V and 1 base from J, with 10 bases in between. The chain's CDR3 is CASSTRTAQETQYF. CDR3 bases: TGTGCCAGTAGTACTCGGACAGCCCAAGAGACCCAGTACTTC.

The chain has TRBV10-3 and TRBJ2-1, with 7 bases that match TRBD2. This CDR3 has 15 amino acids. Germline V gene data show CDR1 as ENHRY and CDR2 as SYGVKD. V was pared by 5 bases and J by 1 base, with 5 bases of the junction left unmatched. This CDR3 is CAISRLADSYNEQFF. CDR3 bases: TGTGCCATCAGTCGACTAGCTGATTCCTACAATGAGCAGTTCTTC.

This chain uses TRBV5-1 with TRBJ2-7; 7 nucleotides match TRBD2. V gave up 5 bases and J gave up 7 bases; unmatched junction bases: 12. The CDR3 spans 14 residues. Germline CDR1 is SGHRS and CDR2 is YFSETQ. The CDR3 loop reads CASRRSGTSEEQYF. CDR3 bases: TGCGCCAGCAGGAGGAGCGGGACCTCCGAAGAGCAGTACTTC.

The chain carries TRBV11-3 and TRBJ2-7; 8 bases match TRBD1. V lost 5 bases to trimming and J lost 5 bases; unmatched junction nucleotides: 11. Looked up from germline, CDR1 is SGHNT and CDR2 is YENEEA. CDR3 length: 15 residues. The DNA of the CDR3 is TGTGCCAGCAGCCCACACTCCGGGACAGGCGACGAGCAGTACTTC. Translated, it gives CASSPHSGTGDEQYF.

This clone was counted once. The rearrangement uses TRBV6-2 or TRBV6-3 and TRBJ2-7; 7 bases match TRBD2. CDR3 size: 18 residues. V was pared by 0 bases and J by 2 bases, with 13 bases of the junction left unmatched. Per germline, CDR1 MNHEY and CDR2 SVGEGT. The CDR3 protein is CASSYSLREGQLPYEQYF. The CDR3 nucleotides read TGTGCCAGCAGTTACTCATTGAGGGAGGGCCAACTCCCCTACGAGCAGTACTTC.

V is TRBV28 and J is TRBJ1-4, with D unresolved. CDR1 and CDR2 (germline): MDHEN, SYDVKM. The ends were cut back, 6 bases at V and 5 bases at J, with 10 bases in the middle. This CDR3 region has 13 residues. This chain's CDR3 is CASRVSVNEKLFF. CDR3 coding DNA: TGTGCCAGCAGGGTTTCAGTAAATGAAAAACTGTTTTTT.

The chain has TRBV14 and TRBJ2-3; TRBD2 matches 8 bases. The V gene end was trimmed by 6 bases and the J gene end by 4 bases; junction bases not matched to a gene: 9. Germline CDR1 and CDR2: SGHDN and FVKESK. The CDR3 totals 15 residues. The CDR3 nucleotides are TGTGCCAGCAGGTCCGGGACTAGGTATGCAGATACGCAGTATTTT. Protein sequence: CASRSGTRYADTQYF.

Only one count was recorded for this clone. The chain combines TRBV29-1 with TRBJ1-2; possible D gene TRBD1, 6 bases. This CDR3 is built from 11 residues. The germline V gene encodes CDR1 SQVTM and CDR2 ANQGSEA. V dropped 7 bases and J dropped 8 bases, with 14 bases sitting between them. The CDR3 protein is CSGSQGEGYTF. CDR3 nucleotides: TGCAGCGGGTCACAGGGAGAGGGCTACACCTTC.

Turning to this clone: Because the CDR3's place on the DNA is in doubt, the DNA is left out and the CDR3 is given as listed by TCRdb. This chain connects TRBV6-4 to TRBJ1-2. Ends included, the CDR3 has 15 residues. Per germline, CDR1 MRHNA and CDR2 SNTAGT. This chain's CDR3 is CASSAASGQGVGYTF.

The chain couples TRBV5-1 to TRBJ2-7; D is unresolved. V lost 5 bases and J lost 6, with 18 bases in between. The length of the CDR3 is 14 residues. Germline CDR1 is SGHRS and CDR2 is YFSETQ. This CDR3 is CASSPGGLTREQYF. CDR3 coding DNA: TGCGCCAGCAGTCCTGGTGGCCTTACGCGCGAGCAGTACTTC.

The chain uses TRBV27 and TRBJ2-7; no definite D call. Trimming stripped 5 bases from V and 2 bases from J, with 10 bases between. The germline CDR1 and CDR2 sequences are MNHEY and SMNVEV (reference sequence). This CDR3 is 13 amino acids long. The CDR3 reads CASSPARTYEQYF. The CDR3 region has the DNA TGTGCCAGCAGTCCAGCCAGGACCTACGAGCAGTACTTC.

The chain employs TRBV30 and TRBJ1-4; D is unclear. The CDR3 extends over 12 amino acids. Trimming shortened V by 5 bases and J by 7 bases, and 11 bases separated the two germline ends. Germline-derived CDR1 and CDR2 are GTSNPN and SVGIG (reference sequence). CDR3 sequence: CAWSQVGEKLFF. The CDR3 DNA reads TGTGCCTGGTCCCAGGTTGGTGAAAAACTGTTTTTT.

The CDR3 reads CASSLVVRGVTDTQYF. DNA for the CDR3: TGTGCCAGCAGCTTAGTTGTGCGGGGGGTCACAGATACGCAGTATTTT. The chain employs TRBV7-8 and TRBJ2-3; 8 nucleotides agree with TRBD2. Per germline, CDR1 SGHVS and CDR2 FQNEAQ. The V gene end was trimmed by 1 base and the J gene end by 2 bases; junction bases not matched to a gene: 5. The CDR3 has 16 amino acids.

The V gene is TRBV9, the J gene TRBJ2-3; 11 nucleotides match TRBD2. Germline lookup yields CDR1 SGDLS and CDR2 YYNGEE. The CDR3 runs to 15 residues. V lost 4 bases to trimming and J lost 4 bases; unmatched junction nucleotides: 5. The CDR3 sequence: CASSTSGSLADTQYF. CDR3 DNA sequence: TGTGCCAGCAGCACTAGCGGGAGCCTGGCAGATACGCAGTATTTT.

The rearrangement joins TRBV19 to TRBJ2-2; either TRBD1 or TRBD2 may fit D (6 bases each). V lost 6 bases to trimming and J lost 7 bases, with 18 bases between them. CDR1 LNHDA and CDR2 SQIVND come from the germline V gene (reference sequence). The CDR3 extends over 15 amino acids. In DNA, the CDR3 is TGTGCCAGTAGCCGACAGGAGGGGCATATCGGGGAGCTGTTTTTT. This codes for CASSRQEGHIGELFF. Full variable domain (missing parts from reference TRBV19 and TRBJ2-2): DGGITQSPKYLFRKEGQNVTLSCEQNLNHDAMYWYRQDPGQGLRLIYYSQIVNDFQKGDIAEGYSVSREKKESFPLTVTSAQKNPTAFYLCASSRQEGHIGELFFGEGSRLTVL.

The chain employs TRBV10-1 and TRBJ2-2; 10 bases line up with TRBD2. The CDR3 consists of 14 residues. Germline CDR1 reads WNHNN; CDR2 reads SYGVQD (reference sequence). The trim removed 4 bases at V and 9 bases at J, leaving 5 bases unmatched. CDR3: CASSGTSGRRELFF. The CDR3 DNA sequence: TGCGCCAGCAGTGGGACTAGCGGTAGGAGGGAGCTGTTTTTT.

This chain joins TRBV28 and TRBJ2-7, with a weak D call TRBD2 (7 bases). Trimming left V 3 bases short and J 4 bases short, with 10 bases between. Germline values: CDR1 MDHEN, CDR2 SYDVKM. The CDR3 sequence is 13 residues long. The CDR3 coding sequence is TGTGCCAGCAGTTTGGCGGGGGCTTACGAGCAGTACTTC. It is translated as CASSLAGAYEQYF.

The chain combines TRBV7-9 with TRBJ2-1; D ambiguous. Trimming took off 5 bases at V and 4 bases at J, with 6 bases between the two ends. This CDR3 spans 12 amino acids. Germline values: CDR1 SEHNR, CDR2 FQNEAQ (reference sequence). In nucleotides, the CDR3 is TGTGCCAGCAGCCACCCATACAATGAGCAGTTCTTC. It encodes CASSHPYNEQFF. Variable domain in full (rest from reference TRBV7-9 and TRBJ2-1): DTGVSQNPRHKITKRGQNVTFRCDPISEHNRLYWYRQTLGQGPEFLTYFQNEAQLEKSRLLSDRFSAERPKGSFSTLEIQRTEQGDSAMYLCASSHPYNEQFFGPGTRLTVL.

This sequence joins TRBV27 and TRBJ2-5; D gene ambiguous. This CDR3 region has 15 residues. Trimming left V 2 bases short and J 5 bases short, with 15 bases between. Germline lookup yields CDR1 MNHEY and CDR2 SMNVEV (reference sequence). The CDR3 DNA is TGTGCCAGCAGTTTAGGTTGGGGTCGAGAGGAGACCCAGTACTTC. It translates to CASSLGWGREETQYF.

This chain links TRBV7-9 with TRBJ2-1; D gene ambiguous. This CDR3 spans 17 amino acids. The germline gives CDR1 SEHNR, CDR2 FQNEAQ (reference sequence). V was pared by 4 bases and J by 3 bases, with 19 bases between. As DNA, the CDR3 is TGTGCCAGCAGCTCCTCCGACCGCCTACTAATCTACAATGAGCAGTTCTTC. Residues: CASSSSDRLLIYNEQFF.

The V gene is TRBV7-2, the J gene TRBJ2-1; the match to TRBD2 covers 9 bases. The germline V gene has CDR1 SGHTA and CDR2 FQGNSA. This CDR3 is built from 14 residues. V was pared by 5 bases and J by 9 bases, with 8 bases of the junction left unmatched. The CDR3 nucleotides read TGTGCCAGCAGCCCTCAGGGCGGGAGGGGTGAGCAGTTCTTC. Translation: CASSPQGGRGEQFF.

The chain links TRBV6-6 to TRBJ1-3; D gene uncertain. Deletions cut 2 bases from V and 12 bases from J, with 8 bases between. This CDR3 region has 11 residues. The germline gives CDR1 MNHNY, CDR2 SVGAGI (reference sequence). This chain's CDR3 is CASSYGPLIYF. As DNA, the CDR3 is TGTGCCAGCAGTTACGGGCCACTCATATATTTT.

This clone was seen once. The chain recombines TRBV27 with TRBJ1-2; D unresolved. The ends were cut back, 5 bases at V and 1 base at J, with 8 bases in the middle. This CDR3 has 13 residues. CDR1 and CDR2 from the germline V gene are MNHEY and SMNVEV (reference sequence). The CDR3 nucleotides are TGTGCCAGCAGTCCCCGGGATAACTATGGCTACACCTTC. The encoded protein is CASSPRDNYGYTF.